This T cell receptor beta chain appears in the sequencing data of a study of T cell changes during pregnancy in multiple sclerosis. Data came from immunoSEQ multiplex PCR; TCRdb stores just in-frame clones and leaves some out. The sample yields about 30,000 clones, around 90% seen once. The V end lost 0 bases, the J end lost 1 base, and 13 bases lay between the germline ends. Germline-derived CDR1 and CDR2 are SGHDT and YYEEEE. The CDR3 consists of 16 residues. Sequenced here: peripheral blood, sampled in the first trimester of pregnancy. The TCR comes from a female donor in good health, enrolled as a control in a pregnancy study. This rearrangement joins TRBV5-6 to TRBJ2-5, with a weak D call TRBD2 (5 bases). The CDR3 sequence: CASSLALGEFQETQYF. In nucleotides, the CDR3 is TGTGCCAGCAGCTTGGCCCTGGGAGAGTTCCAAGAGACCCAGTACTTC.